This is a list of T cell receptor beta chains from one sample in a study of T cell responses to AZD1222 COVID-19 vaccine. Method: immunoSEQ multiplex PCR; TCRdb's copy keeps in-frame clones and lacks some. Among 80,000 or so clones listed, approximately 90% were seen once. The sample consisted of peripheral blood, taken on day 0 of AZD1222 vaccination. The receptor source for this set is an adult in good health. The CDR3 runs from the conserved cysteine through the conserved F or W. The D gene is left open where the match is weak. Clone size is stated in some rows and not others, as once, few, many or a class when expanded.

CDR3aa: CASSQEHRGLGETQYF
CDR3nt: TGTGCCAGCAGCCAAGAACACAGGGGGCTCGGAGAGACCCAGTACTTC
abundance: -
j_gene: TRBJ2-5
d_gene: TRBD1
v_gene: TRBV3-1/TRBV3-2

CDR3aa: CASSQTGTSGTLGAGELFF
CDR3nt: TGTGCCAGCAGCCAAACCGGGACTAGCGGGACTCTTGGCGCCGGGGAGCTGTTTTTT
abundance: -
j_gene: TRBJ2-2
d_gene: TRBD2
v_gene: TRBV3-1/TRBV3-2

CDR3aa: CASSPQSYEQYF
CDR3nt: TGTGCCAGCTCACCACAGAGCTACGAGCAGTACTTC
abundance: -
j_gene: TRBJ2-7
d_gene: -
v_gene: TRBV18

CDR3aa: CASKEGAREAFF
CDR3nt: TGTGCCAGCAAAGAAGGGGCCCGTGAAGCTTTCTTT
abundance: -
j_gene: TRBJ1-1
d_gene: -
v_gene: TRBV27

CDR3aa: CASSLGQFYSSYEQYF
CDR3nt: TGTGCCAGCAGCTTAGGACAGTTCTACAGCTCCTACGAGCAGTACTTC
abundance: -
j_gene: TRBJ2-7
d_gene: -
v_gene: TRBV7-9

CDR3aa: CASRGQGPFSYEQYF
CDR3nt: TGTGCCAGCAGGGGACAGGGGCCATTCTCCTACGAGCAGTACTTC
abundance: -
j_gene: TRBJ2-7
d_gene: TRBD1
v_gene: TRBV2

CDR3aa: CASSPTGGNTEAFF
CDR3nt: TGTGCCAGCTCACCGACAGGGGGGAACACTGAAGCTTTCTTT
abundance: -
j_gene: TRBJ1-1
d_gene: TRBD1
v_gene: TRBV18

CDR3aa: CASSLDGNYGYTF
CDR3nt: TGTGCCAGCAGTTTGGACGGGAACTATGGCTACACCTTC
abundance: -
j_gene: TRBJ1-2
d_gene: -
v_gene: TRBV12-3/TRBV12-4

CDR3aa: CASSSYRTDTQYF
CDR3nt: TGTGCCAGCAGCTCCTATCGGACAGATACGCAGTATTTT
abundance: -
j_gene: TRBJ2-3
d_gene: -
v_gene: TRBV7-3

CDR3aa: CASSRPRPNTGELFF
CDR3nt: TGTGCCAGCAGCCGCCCCCGACCTAACACCGGGGAGCTGTTTTTT
abundance: -
j_gene: TRBJ2-2
d_gene: -
v_gene: TRBV7-8

CDR3aa: CASSLSTSQETQYF
CDR3nt: TGTGCCAGCAGCTTGTCCACCAGCCAAGAGACCCAGTACTTC
abundance: once
j_gene: TRBJ2-5
d_gene: -
v_gene: TRBV5-5

CDR3aa: CASSQTGFRFIQYF
CDR3nt: TGTGCCAGCAGCCAAACAGGGTTTCGATTCATTCAGTACTTC
abundance: -
j_gene: TRBJ2-4
d_gene: -
v_gene: TRBV27

CDR3aa: CASSLRGGGGQETQYF
CDR3nt: TGTGCCAGCAGCTTGCGCGGAGGGGGGGGCCAAGAGACCCAGTACTTC
abundance: -
j_gene: TRBJ2-5
d_gene: -
v_gene: TRBV13

CDR3aa: CASSSGQGYNEQFF
CDR3nt: TGCGCCAGCAGCTCCGGACAGGGCTACAATGAGCAGTTCTTC
abundance: -
j_gene: TRBJ2-1
d_gene: TRBD1
v_gene: TRBV5-1

CDR3aa: CAISADSLQETQYF
CDR3nt: TGTGCCATCAGTGCGGACAGCCTCCAAGAGACCCAGTACTTC
abundance: -
j_gene: TRBJ2-5
d_gene: -
v_gene: TRBV10-3

CDR3aa: CASSLSLTQPQHF
CDR3nt: TGTGCCAGCAGCTTGTCTCTCACTCAGCCCCAGCATTTT
abundance: -
j_gene: TRBJ1-5
d_gene: -
v_gene: TRBV7-8

CDR3aa: CASSAGGAGNTEAFF
CDR3nt: TGTGCCAGCAGCGCAGGGGGCGCGGGGAACACTGAAGCTTTCTTT
abundance: -
j_gene: TRBJ1-1
d_gene: TRBD1
v_gene: TRBV9

CDR3aa: CASSWGLAIYNEQFF
CDR3nt: TGTGCCAGCAGCTGGGGACTAGCAATCTACAATGAGCAGTTCTTC
abundance: -
j_gene: TRBJ2-1
d_gene: TRBD2
v_gene: TRBV5-6

CDR3aa: CSVAGWRNQPQHF
CDR3nt: TGCAGCGTTGCGGGTTGGCGCAATCAGCCCCAGCATTTT
abundance: -
j_gene: TRBJ1-5
d_gene: -
v_gene: TRBV29-1

CDR3aa: CASIFGVTGELFF
CDR3nt: TGTGCCAGCATATTTGGGGTCACCGGGGAGCTGTTTTTT
abundance: -
j_gene: TRBJ2-2
d_gene: -
v_gene: TRBV6-5

CDR3aa: CASTVAGPTDTQYF
CDR3nt: TGTGCCAGCACCGTAGCGGGACCCACAGATACGCAGTATTTT
abundance: once
j_gene: TRBJ2-3
d_gene: TRBD2
v_gene: TRBV6-5

CDR3aa: CASSPRPTYSNQPQHF
CDR3nt: TGTGCCAGCAGCCCAAGACCTACTTATAGCAATCAGCCCCAGCATTTT
abundance: -
j_gene: TRBJ1-5
d_gene: -
v_gene: TRBV11-3

CDR3aa: CASSLEGTQGETQYF
CDR3nt: TGCGCCAGCAGCTTGGAAGGGACTCAGGGGGAGACCCAGTACTTC
abundance: -
j_gene: TRBJ2-5
d_gene: -
v_gene: TRBV5-1

CDR3aa: CASSLSLSYEQYF
CDR3nt: TGTGCCAGCTCACTGTCGTTATCGTACGAGCAGTACTTC
abundance: -
j_gene: TRBJ2-7
d_gene: -
v_gene: TRBV18

CDR3aa: CASSLRGSGTDTQYF
CDR3nt: TGCGCCAGCAGCTTGAGGGGGAGTGGCACAGATACGCAGTATTTT
abundance: -
j_gene: TRBJ2-3
d_gene: -
v_gene: TRBV5-1

CDR3aa: CATLQDQPLSYEQYF
CDR3nt: TGTGCCACCCTACAGGACCAACCGCTCTCCTACGAGCAGTACTTC
abundance: once
j_gene: TRBJ2-7
d_gene: -
v_gene: TRBV6-5

CDR3aa: CASSPGQVGSKFF
CDR3nt: TGTGCCAGCAGTCCGGGACAGGTCGGAAGCAAGTTCTTC
abundance: -
j_gene: TRBJ2-1
d_gene: TRBD1
v_gene: TRBV12-3/TRBV12-4

CDR3aa: CAWSVPWGSVNSNQPQHF
CDR3nt: TGTGCCTGGAGTGTACCTTGGGGAAGTGTTAATAGCAATCAGCCCCAGCATTTT
abundance: -
j_gene: TRBJ1-5
d_gene: -
v_gene: TRBV30

CDR3aa: CASSYDRVATDTQYF
CDR3nt: TGTGCCAGCAGTTACGACAGGGTAGCCACAGATACGCAGTATTTT
abundance: -
j_gene: TRBJ2-3
d_gene: TRBD1
v_gene: TRBV6-5

CDR3aa: CASSPQGQGASNEQFF
CDR3nt: TGTGCCAGCTCACCACAAGGACAGGGGGCATCAAATGAGCAGTTCTTC
abundance: once
j_gene: TRBJ2-1
d_gene: TRBD1
v_gene: TRBV18

CDR3aa: CASSPRVGETEAFF
CDR3nt: TGTGCCAGCAGCCCGAGGGTTGGGGAGACTGAAGCTTTCTTT
abundance: -
j_gene: TRBJ1-1
d_gene: -
v_gene: TRBV7-9

CDR3aa: CATSGRTEAFF
CDR3nt: TGTGCCACCTCAGGGCGCACTGAAGCTTTCTTT
abundance: -
j_gene: TRBJ1-1
d_gene: -
v_gene: TRBV10-3

CDR3aa: CASSVGLAGYNEQFF
CDR3nt: TGTGCCAGCAGCGTAGGACTAGCGGGATACAATGAGCAGTTCTTC
abundance: once
j_gene: TRBJ2-1
d_gene: TRBD2
v_gene: TRBV9

CDR3aa: CASSQGAEQYF
CDR3nt: TGTGCCAGCAGTCAAGGGGCCGAGCAGTACTTC
abundance: -
j_gene: TRBJ2-7
d_gene: -
v_gene: TRBV2

CDR3aa: CASSYRVRDEKLFF
CDR3nt: TGTGCCAGCAGTTACAGGGTTCGAGATGAAAAACTGTTTTTT
abundance: -
j_gene: TRBJ1-4
d_gene: -
v_gene: TRBV6-6

CDR3aa: CASSFHRDPGNTIYF
CDR3nt: TGTGCCAGCAGCTTTCACAGGGATCCCGGAAACACCATATATTTT
abundance: -
j_gene: TRBJ1-3
d_gene: -
v_gene: TRBV7-9

CDR3aa: CASSLGRSTDTQYF
CDR3nt: TGTGCCAGCAGCTTGGGCAGGAGCACAGATACGCAGTATTTT
abundance: -
j_gene: TRBJ2-3
d_gene: -
v_gene: TRBV7-9

CDR3aa: CASHAMRFATNEKLFF
CDR3nt: TGTGCCAGCCATGCCATGAGGTTTGCAACTAATGAAAAACTGTTTTTT
abundance: -
j_gene: TRBJ1-4
d_gene: -
v_gene: TRBV19

CDR3aa: CASRSPGIRGARGYGYTF
CDR3nt: TGTGCCAGCAGGTCCCCCGGAATTCGAGGGGCGCGAGGCTATGGCTACACCTTC
abundance: once
j_gene: TRBJ1-2
d_gene: -
v_gene: TRBV7-2

CDR3aa: CASTPARGNSPLHF
CDR3nt: TGTGCCAGCACGCCCGCAAGGGGCAATTCACCCCTCCACTTT
abundance: -
j_gene: TRBJ1-6
d_gene: -
v_gene: TRBV28

CDR3aa: CASSLFGPNNQPQHF
CDR3nt: TGTGCCAGCAGCTTGTTCGGTCCAAACAATCAGCCCCAGCATTTT
abundance: -
j_gene: TRBJ1-5
d_gene: -
v_gene: TRBV5-6

CDR3aa: CASSQMRLSSYNEQFF
CDR3nt: TGTGCCAGCAGCCAGATGCGGCTGAGCTCCTACAATGAGCAGTTCTTC
abundance: -
j_gene: TRBJ2-1
d_gene: -
v_gene: TRBV3-1/TRBV3-2

CDR3aa: CASSSVQTGSGYTF
CDR3nt: TGTGCCAGCAGCTCAGTTCAGACAGGGTCTGGCTACACCTTC
abundance: once
j_gene: TRBJ1-2
d_gene: TRBD1
v_gene: TRBV7-9

CDR3aa: CASSVGGAMVDTQYF
CDR3nt: TGTGCCAGCAGCGTAGGTGGAGCAATGGTAGATACGCAGTATTTT
abundance: -
j_gene: TRBJ2-3
d_gene: -
v_gene: TRBV9

CDR3aa: CASSLAEAGEQYF
CDR3nt: TGTGCCAGCAGCTTAGCCGAAGCAGGCGAGCAGTACTTC
abundance: -
j_gene: TRBJ2-7
d_gene: -
v_gene: TRBV11-3

CDR3aa: CASSYGGTGGITEAFF
CDR3nt: TGTGCCAGCAGTTACGGGGGGACAGGGGGCATCACTGAAGCTTTCTTT
abundance: -
j_gene: TRBJ1-1
d_gene: TRBD1
v_gene: TRBV6-5

CDR3aa: CASSSTDRRNQPQHF
CDR3nt: TGTGCCAGTAGCTCTACGGACAGACGCAATCAGCCCCAGCATTTT
abundance: -
j_gene: TRBJ1-5
d_gene: -
v_gene: TRBV19

CDR3aa: CASSSTGFSNQPQHF
CDR3nt: TGTGCCAGCAGTTCAACAGGATTTAGCAATCAGCCCCAGCATTTT
abundance: -
j_gene: TRBJ1-5
d_gene: -
v_gene: TRBV27